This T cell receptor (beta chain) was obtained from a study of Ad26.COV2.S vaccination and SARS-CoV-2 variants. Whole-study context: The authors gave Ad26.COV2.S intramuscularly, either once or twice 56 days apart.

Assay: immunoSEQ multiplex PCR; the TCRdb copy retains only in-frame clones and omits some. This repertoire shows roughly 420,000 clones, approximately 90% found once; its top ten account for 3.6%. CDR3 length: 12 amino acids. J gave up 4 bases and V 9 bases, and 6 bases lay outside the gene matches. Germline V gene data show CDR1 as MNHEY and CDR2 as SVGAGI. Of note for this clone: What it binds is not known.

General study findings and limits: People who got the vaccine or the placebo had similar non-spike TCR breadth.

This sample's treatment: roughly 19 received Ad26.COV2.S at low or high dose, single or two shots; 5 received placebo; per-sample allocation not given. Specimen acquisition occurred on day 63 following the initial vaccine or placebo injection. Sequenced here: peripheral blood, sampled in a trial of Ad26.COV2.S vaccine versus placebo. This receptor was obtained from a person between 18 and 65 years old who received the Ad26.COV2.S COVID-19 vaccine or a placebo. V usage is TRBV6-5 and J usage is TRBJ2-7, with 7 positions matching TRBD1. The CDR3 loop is CASRDSRYEQYF. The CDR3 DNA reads TGTGCCAGTAGGGACAGTAGATACGAGCAGTACTTC.